This T cell receptor beta chain was identified during a study of blood T cell repertoires in COVID-19. Study-wide background: Italy, Spain and the United States were the sources of the convalescent and acute COVID-19 samples. The cDNA or gDNA used as material had been derived from T cells, B-cell-depleted T cells, or PBMCs.

This clone was observed a single time. CDR3 length equals 14 residues. Unmatched junction bases numbered 4, after V lost 7 bases and J lost 0 bases. Germline CDR1 reads MNHEY; CDR2 reads SMNVEV (reference sequence). Seattle cases were enrolled at active infection and followed longitudinally. Repertoires were generated with immunoSEQ multiplex PCR, while TCRdb's copy carries only in-frame clones and drops some. The sample includes about 310,000 clones, nearly 90% of them seen just once. Sequenced: peripheral blood. V gene TRBV27 combines with J gene TRBJ1-1; 8 nucleotides line up with TRBD1. This clonotype originated in a woman between 35 and 50 years old with COVID-19, enrolled during active disease. The CDR3 reads CASIPDRVNTEAFF. The CDR3 DNA is TGTGCCAGCATCCCGGACAGGGTGAACACTGAAGCTTTCTTT.